The 5 T cell receptor beta chains given below trace back to one sample, sequenced in a study of control samples from healthy donors and cancer patients. The assay was immunoSEQ multiplex PCR, and TCRdb's table has in-frame clones only and misses some. The profile shows roughly 130,000 clones, 85% to 95% of them singletons. Input material: PBMCs. Every receptor here comes from a middle-aged man with head and neck cancer.

CDR3 protein: CAWSPQGRTEAFF. DNA of the CDR3: TGTGCCTGGAGTCCTCAGGGGCGAACTGAAGCTTTCTTT. The rearrangement links TRBV30 to TRBJ1-1; possibly TRBD1 for D (6 bases). CDR1 and CDR2 (germline): GTSNPN, SVGIG (reference sequence). CDR3 length: 13 amino acids. V was shortened by 2 bases and J by 5 bases, with 12 bases between the two germline ends.

As for this clone: One end of the junction fails to match germline, which may point to a read error. This sequence joins TRBV4-3 and TRBJ2-1, with 10 bases lining up with TRBD2. The CDR3 covers 20 residues. Germline CDR1 reads LGHNA; CDR2 reads YSLEER. CDR3 bases: TGCTCCAGCAGCCAAGGCCTAACCAGCGGGGGGGAAAGCTCCTACAATGAGCAGTTCTTC. Translated: CSSSQGLTSGGESSYNEQFF.

The chain recombines TRBV28 with TRBJ1-1; weak D call: TRBD1 (5 bases). The V end lost 2 bases, the J end lost 13 bases, and 14 bases lay between the germline ends. CDR3 size: 12 residues. In germline, CDR1 is MDHEN, CDR2 SYDVKM. CDR3 in amino acids: CASSLEGRLGFF. In DNA form, the CDR3 reads TGTGCCAGCAGTTTAGAGGGGAGGTTGGGTTTCTTT.

The V call is TRBV28, the J call TRBJ2-6; no clear D. Germline CDR1 and CDR2: MDHEN and SYDVKM. The CDR3 runs to 15 residues. Trimming took 8 bases from V and 0 from J, leaving 11 bases between them. The CDR3 loop is CASLGFRSGANVLTF. DNA of the CDR3: TGTGCCAGCCTGGGCTTCCGCTCTGGGGCCAACGTCCTGACTTTC.

The genes are TRBV7-2 and TRBJ1-6; 9 bases align to TRBD1. CDR1 and CDR2 from the germline V gene are SGHTA and FQGNSA. J lost 11 bases, V lost 4 bases, and 3 bases had no gene match. The CDR3 is 13 amino acids. The CDR3 DNA follows: TGTGCCAGCAGCTCGGGACAGGGCACACCCCTCCACTTT. Its protein is CASSSGQGTPLHF.